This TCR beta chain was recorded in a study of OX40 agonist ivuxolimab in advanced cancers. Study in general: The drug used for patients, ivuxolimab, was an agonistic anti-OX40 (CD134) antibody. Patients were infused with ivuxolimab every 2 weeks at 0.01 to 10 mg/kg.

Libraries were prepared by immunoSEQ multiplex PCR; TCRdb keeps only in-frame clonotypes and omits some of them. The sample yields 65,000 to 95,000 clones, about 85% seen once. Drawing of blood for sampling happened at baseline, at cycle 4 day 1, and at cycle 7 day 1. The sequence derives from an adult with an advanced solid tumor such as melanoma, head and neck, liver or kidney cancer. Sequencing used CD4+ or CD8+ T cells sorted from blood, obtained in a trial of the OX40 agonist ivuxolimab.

The chain's CDR3 is CANSGTGYEQYF. The CDR3 DNA follows: TGTGCCAATTCCGGGACAGGATACGAGCAGTACTTC. The V gene is TRBV14, the J gene TRBJ2-7; 8 bases agree with TRBD1. The CDR3 sequence is 12 residues long. Germline V CDR1 and CDR2: SGHDN, FVKESK. The ends lost 10 bases at V and 4 bases at J; junction bases unmatched: 6.